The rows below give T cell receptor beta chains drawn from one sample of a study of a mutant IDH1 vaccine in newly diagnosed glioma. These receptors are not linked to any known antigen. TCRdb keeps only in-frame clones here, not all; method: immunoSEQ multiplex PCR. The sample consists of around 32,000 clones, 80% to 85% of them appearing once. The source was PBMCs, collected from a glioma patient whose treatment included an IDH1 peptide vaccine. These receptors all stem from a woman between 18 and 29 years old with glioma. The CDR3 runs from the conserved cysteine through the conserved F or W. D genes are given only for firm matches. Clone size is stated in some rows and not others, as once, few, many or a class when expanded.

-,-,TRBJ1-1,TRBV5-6,TGTGCCAGCAGCCTGGGGGGGTTTTGGACCCCTGAAGCTTTCTTT,CASSLGGFWTPEAFF
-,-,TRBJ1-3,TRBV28,TGTGCCAGCCGTGCCGAGGGGGTGGGGGGAAACACCATATATTTT,CASRAEGVGGNTIYF
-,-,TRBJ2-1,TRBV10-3,TGTGCCATCAGTGAGCGGGAGCTCTCCTACAATGAGCAGTTCTTC,CAISERELSYNEQFF
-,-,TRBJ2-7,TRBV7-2,TGTGCCAGCAGCTTGGGGGGAGCGGTCGGGTACGAGCAGTACTTC,CASSLGGAVGYEQYF
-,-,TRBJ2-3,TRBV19,TGTGCCAGTAGTATCTTCCCAGCGGTCGGCACAGATACGCAGTATTTT,CASSIFPAVGTDTQYF
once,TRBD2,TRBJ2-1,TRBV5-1,TGCGCCAGCAGCTTGGATAGCGGGTCTACCTACAATGAGCAGTTCTTC,CASSLDSGSTYNEQFF
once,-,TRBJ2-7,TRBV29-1,TGCAGCGGAGGTAGGAACTACGAGCAGTACTTC,CSGGRNYEQYF
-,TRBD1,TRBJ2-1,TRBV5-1,TGCGCCAGCAGCGGACAGGGGCGCGGATATGAGCAGTTCTTC,CASSGQGRGYEQFF
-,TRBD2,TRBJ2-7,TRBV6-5,TGTGCCAGCCACACGCCCAGCGGGAGGGTGGGTGAGCAGTACTTC,CASHTPSGRVGEQYF
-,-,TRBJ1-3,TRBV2,TGTGCCAGCAGGTCACCTAGGACGGACTCGGGAAACACCATATATTTT,CASRSPRTDSGNTIYF
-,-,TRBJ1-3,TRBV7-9,TGTGCCAGCAGCTTAGAAGGGACTGGAAACACCATATATTTT,CASSLEGTGNTIYF
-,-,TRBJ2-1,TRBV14,TGTGCCAGCAGCCCCCGGGACCGCCTCGTAACCTACAATGAGCAGTTCTTC,CASSPRDRLVTYNEQFF
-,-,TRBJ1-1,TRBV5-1,TGCGCCAGCAGCTTTAGACAGACAGAGAACACTGAAGCTTTCTTT,CASSFRQTENTEAFF
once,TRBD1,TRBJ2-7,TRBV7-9,TGTGCCAGCAGCCATTTTTTGGTAGGGGGCGTTTACAAGCAGTACTTC,CASSHFLVGGVYKQYF
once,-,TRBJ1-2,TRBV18,TGTGCCAGCTCACCCCCCCGGGATGGAGGTGGCTACACCTTC,CASSPPRDGGGYTF
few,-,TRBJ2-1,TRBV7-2,TGTGCCAGCAGCTTTTCGGTCAATGAGCAGTTCTTC,CASSFSVNEQFF
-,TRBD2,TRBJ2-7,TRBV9,TGTGCCAGCAGCGAGAGGACTAGTTTTGCCGAGCAGTACTTC,CASSERTSFAEQYF
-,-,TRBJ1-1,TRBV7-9,TGTGCCAGCAGCCAAAAACAGATGAACACTGAAGCTTTCTTT,CASSQKQMNTEAFF
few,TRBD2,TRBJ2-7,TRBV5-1,TGCGCCAGCAGCTTGGCCCGGGGGGCCTACGAGCAGTACTTC,CASSLARGAYEQYF
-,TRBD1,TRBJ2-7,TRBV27,TGTGCCAGCAGTATTGGACAGGGAGCCGAGCAGTACTTC,CASSIGQGAEQYF
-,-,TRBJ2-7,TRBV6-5,TGTGCCAGCAGTTACTCAGGACAGTTCTCCTCCGAGCAGTACTTC,CASSYSGQFSSEQYF
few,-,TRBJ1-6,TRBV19,TGTGCCAGTCAACGCCAGGGGACCAATTCACCCCTCCACTTT,CASQRQGTNSPLHF
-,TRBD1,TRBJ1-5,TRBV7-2,TGTGCCAGCAGCTTAACTGACAGGGGAAATCAGCCCCAGCATTTT,CASSLTDRGNQPQHF
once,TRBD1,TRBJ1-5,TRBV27,TGTGCCAGCAGTTCCGGCCCGTCCGGGACAGGGGGCCATAGCAATCAGCCCCAGCATTTT,CASSSGPSGTGGHSNQPQHF
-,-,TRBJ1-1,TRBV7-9,TGTGCCAGCAGCTTATACCTGAACACTGAAGCTTTCTTT,CASSLYLNTEAFF
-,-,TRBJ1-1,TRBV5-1,TGCGCCAGCAGTAGGGACCCTCGTGGCACTGAAGCTTTCTTT,CASSRDPRGTEAFF
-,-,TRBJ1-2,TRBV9,TGTGCCAGCAGCGGGGGGGACTATGGCTACACCTTC,CASSGGDYGYTF
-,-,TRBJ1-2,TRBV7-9,TGTGCCAGCAGCTTAGTACAGATCTATGGCTACACCTTC,CASSLVQIYGYTF
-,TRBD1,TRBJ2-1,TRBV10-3,TGTGCCATCAGAACCGGGACAGACAATGAGCAGTTCTTC,CAIRTGTDNEQFF
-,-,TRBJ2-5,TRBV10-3,TGTGCCATCAGTGAGTCGGGCACCGAAGAGACCCAGTACTTC,CAISESGTEETQYF
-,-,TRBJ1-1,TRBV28,TGTGCCAGCAGCTCATCAGGGGAGGCTGAAGCTTTCTTT,CASSSSGEAEAFF
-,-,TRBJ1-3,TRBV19,TGTGCCAGTAGTATAGCAAAGACACTTCGCTCGGCAGGAAACACCATATATTTT,CASSIAKTLRSAGNTIYF
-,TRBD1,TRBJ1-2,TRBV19,TGTGCCAGTAGCCCTGTACAGGGGGCCAACTATGGCTACACCTTC,CASSPVQGANYGYTF
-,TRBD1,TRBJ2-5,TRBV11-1,TGTGCCAGCACCGAGCCTGGGACAGGGCAAGAGACCCAGTACTTC,CASTEPGTGQETQYF
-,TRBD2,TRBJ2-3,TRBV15,TGTGCCACCAGCAGACCGACTAGCGGGAGGGACGAAACAGATACGCAGTATTTT,CATSRPTSGRDETDTQYF
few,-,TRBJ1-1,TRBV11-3,TGTGCCAGCAGCCCGGCGTCCTACACTGAAGCTTTCTTT,CASSPASYTEAFF
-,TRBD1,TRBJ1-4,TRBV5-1,TGCGCCAGCAGCCCGGGACAGGCTTCGGGAGGGGAAAAACTGTTTTTT,CASSPGQASGGEKLFF
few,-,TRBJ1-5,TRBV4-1,TGCGCCAGCAGCCAAGATCCCGGGGCACGAAGCAATCAGCCCCAGCATTTT,CASSQDPGARSNQPQHF
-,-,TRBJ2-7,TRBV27,TGTGCCAGCAGTCCGGGACCCGGTGACGAGCAGTACTTC,CASSPGPGDEQYF
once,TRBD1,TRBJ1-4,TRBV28,TGTGCCAGCAGTCTAATAAGACAGGGGGCCACTAATGAAAAACTGTTTTTT,CASSLIRQGATNEKLFF
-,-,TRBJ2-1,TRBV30,TGTGCCTGGAGTGTACGTGGGGGTGGTGGCTACAATGAGCAGTTCTTC,CAWSVRGGGGYNEQFF
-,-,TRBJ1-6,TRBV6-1,TGTGCCAGCCGTGAACTCTCAGGGAACTCCCTCCACTTT,CASRELSGNSLHF
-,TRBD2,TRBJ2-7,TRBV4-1,TGCGCCAGCAGCCAGGCCTTTCTAGCGGGTGTTAACTACGAGCAGTACTTC,CASSQAFLAGVNYEQYF
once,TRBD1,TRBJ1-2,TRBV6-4,TGTGCCAGCAGTGCCGAGGGACAGGGGGGACATGGCTACACCTTC,CASSAEGQGGHGYTF
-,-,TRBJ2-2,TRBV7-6,TGTGCCAGCAGCTCGGGCGGGGAGCTGTTTTTT,CASSSGGELFF
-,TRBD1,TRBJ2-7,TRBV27,TGTGCCAGCAGTTTTCGGGACAGCTTCTACGAGCAGTACTTC,CASSFRDSFYEQYF
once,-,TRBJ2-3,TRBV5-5,TGTGCCAGCAGCTTGCTTCCGACAGATACGCAGTATTTT,CASSLLPTDTQYF
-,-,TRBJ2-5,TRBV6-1,TGTGCCAGCAGTGAATACCTAGGGGAGACCCAGTACTTC,CASSEYLGETQYF
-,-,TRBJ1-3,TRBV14,TGTGCCAGCAGCCAAAACCGGGGTCAAGATAGGTCCTCTGGAAACACCATATATTTT,CASSQNRGQDRSSGNTIYF
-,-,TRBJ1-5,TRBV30,TGTGCCTGGAGTGCATCAGGAGTAAGCAATCAGCCCCAGCATTTT,CAWSASGVSNQPQHF
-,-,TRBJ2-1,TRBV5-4,TGTGCCAGCAGCTTGGCTCCAGGCGGGTCCTACAATGAGCAGTTCTTC,CASSLAPGGSYNEQFF
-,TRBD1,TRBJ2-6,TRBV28,TGTGCCAGCAGTTTGTCCGGGACAGGGTGGGTCGCGGCCAACGTCCTGACTTTC,CASSLSGTGWVAANVLTF
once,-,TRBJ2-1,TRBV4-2,TGTGCCAGCAGCTCTCAAAAAGGTGAGCAGTTCTTC,CASSSQKGEQFF
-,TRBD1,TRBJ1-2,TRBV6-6,TGTGCCAGCAGCCCTCGGGACAGGGGGCGCGTCTATGGCTACACCTTC,CASSPRDRGRVYGYTF
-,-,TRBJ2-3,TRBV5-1,TGCGCCAGCAGCCAGGGACTTCGGCCTGGCACAGATACGCAGTATTTT,CASSQGLRPGTDTQYF